This T cell receptor (beta chain) was captured by sequencing in a study of metastatic and nonmetastatic thyroid tumors. All patients reached thyroid surgery having received no treatment beforehand. CDR1 is LGHNA, CDR2 YNFKEQ, per germline. CDR3 length: 15 amino acids. Trimming removed 0 bases from V and 6 bases from J, with 12 bases in between. TCRdb re-called clones via MiXCR from the PCR reads. The sample includes some 22,000 clones, less than 25% of them seen just once. The gene calls are TRBV4-2 and TRBJ1-5, with a tentative D call TRBD1 (6 bases). Sequences were obtained from tumor tissue. The TCR originated in a female donor with papillary thyroid cancer or a benign thyroid nodule (not recorded which). Some clones in this sample may be carry-over from other donors' samples. CDR3 bases: TGTGCCAGCAGCCAAGATCCGGGGGGCATTCAGCCCCAGCATTTT. It encodes CASSQDPGGIQPQHF.